These 21 T cell receptor beta chains were sequenced from one sample in a study of shared T cell receptors in the human thymus. Some clones are missing from TCRdb's copy, which holds only in-frame ones; the method was immunoSEQ multiplex PCR. The sample lists just under 550,000 clones, approximately 78% seen once, with roughly 0.013% in the top ten. These same data were also listed under a study on human thymus T cells.

Sequenced material: thymocytes. Receptors originate from a boy under three years old with a congenital heart defect.

This chain joins TRBV15 and TRBJ2-1, with 8 bases aligning to TRBD2. This CDR3 has 13 amino acids. The germline gives CDR1 LNHNV, CDR2 YYDKDF (reference sequence). This chain's CDR3 is CATREGLVDEQFF. For the CDR3, the DNA is TGTGCAACTCGGGAGGGACTTGTCGATGAGCAGTTCTTC. Combining the CDR3 with reference TRBV15 and TRBJ2-1 gives the whole variable domain DAMVIQNPRYQVTQFGKPVTLSCSQTLNHNVMYWYQQKSSQAPKLLFHYYDKDFNNEADTPDNFQSRRPNTSFCFLDIRSPGLGDTAMYLCATREGLVDEQFFGPGTRLTVL.

This chain joins TRBV27 and TRBJ2-7, with 10 bases lining up with TRBD2. V gave up 3 bases and J gave up 4 bases; unmatched junction bases: 3. The CDR3 is made up of 14 amino acids. The V gene's germline CDR1 is MNHEY and CDR2 SMNVEV (reference sequence). CDR3 amino acids: CASSFTSGVYEQYF. The CDR3 coding sequence is TGTGCCAGCAGTTTCACTAGCGGGGTGTACGAGCAGTACTTC.

This clone came up a few times. The V call is TRBV5-1, the J call TRBJ1-2, with D perhaps TRBD1 (6 bases). Germline-derived CDR1 and CDR2 are SGHRS and YFSETQ. Deletions cut 0 bases from V and 2 bases from J, with 14 bases between. The CDR3 covers 16 residues. The CDR3 region is CASSLGGQFANYGYTF. CDR3 nucleotides: TGCGCCAGCAGCTTGGGGGGACAATTCGCGAACTATGGCTACACCTTC.

This rearrangement joins TRBV30 to TRBJ2-7; 8 positions match TRBD1. The CDR3 sequence is 12 residues long. The ends lost 8 bases at V and 0 bases at J; junction bases unmatched: 3. Germline-derived CDR1 and CDR2 are GTSNPN and SVGIG (reference sequence). This chain's CDR3 is CATGQGSYEQYF. The CDR3 region has the DNA TGTGCCACAGGACAGGGCTCCTACGAGCAGTACTTC.

This clone was recorded a few times. The V gene is TRBV9, the J gene TRBJ2-1, with 8 bases fitting TRBD2. The CDR3 spans 17 residues. The J segment lost 6 bases and the V segment lost 0 bases, leaving 11 bases of the junction unmatched. CDR1 and CDR2 from the germline V gene are SGDLS and YYNGEE. The CDR3 reads CASSVANGTRYGNEQFF. DNA of the CDR3: TGTGCCAGCAGCGTAGCTAATGGGACTAGGTATGGCAATGAGCAGTTCTTC.

The genes are TRBV7-2 and TRBJ2-3; the D gene is possibly TRBD2 (6 bases). This CDR3 spans 19 amino acids. The germline V gene has CDR1 SGHTA and CDR2 FQGNSA. Between the trimmed V and J ends, which lost 2 bases and 0 bases, there was a span of 21 bases. The CDR3 loop reads CASSLCWRGTQTSTDTQYF. CDR3 in DNA: TGTGCCAGCAGCTTATGCTGGCGCGGGACGCAAACTAGCACAGATACGCAGTATTTT. The variable domain in full, completed from reference TRBV7-2 and TRBJ2-3, reads GAGVSQSPSNKVTEKGKDVELRCDPISGHTALYWYRQSLGQGLEFLIYFQGNSAPDKSGLPSDRFSAERTGGSVSTLTIQRTQQEDSAVYLCASSLCWRGTQTSTDTQYFGPGTRLTVL.

The chain is built from TRBV6-6 and TRBJ2-3; 9 bases are shared with TRBD2. With 0 bases clipped from V and 0 bases from J, the junction kept 1 base outside the gene matches. This CDR3 has 16 amino acids. Per germline, CDR1 MNHNY and CDR2 SVGAGI (reference sequence). In DNA form, the CDR3 reads TGTGCCAGCAGTTACTCGACTAGCGGTAGCACAGATACGCAGTATTTT. It is translated as CASSYSTSGSTDTQYF.

This clone has more than one count but fewer than ten. The same CDR3 arises from other DNA sequences in this sample as well. The V and J genes are TRBV11-3 and TRBJ2-7; possible D gene TRBD1, 5 bases. CDR1 and CDR2 (germline): SGHNT, YENEEA. The germline V and J ends were trimmed by 5 bases and 2 bases, with 10 bases remaining between them. The CDR3 is 13 residues long. For the CDR3, the DNA is TGTGCCAGCAGCCCCCAAGGGGCCTACGAGCAGTACTTC. Its protein is CASSPQGAYEQYF. Together with reference TRBV11-3 and TRBJ2-7, the CDR3 gives the full variable domain: EAGVVQSPRYKIIEKKQPVAFWCNPISGHNTLYWYLQNLGQGPELLIRYENEEAVDDSQLPKDRFSAERLKGVDSTLKIQPAELGDSAVYLCASSPQGAYEQYFGPGTRLTVT.

The CDR3 region is CASSWTGRDYEQYF. The CDR3 bases are TGTGCCAGCAGTTGGACAGGGAGGGACTACGAGCAGTACTTC. The chain has TRBV6-5 and TRBJ2-7, with D perhaps TRBD1 (8 bases). Germline assignment: CDR1 MNHEY and CDR2 SVGAGI. Trimming removed 4 bases at V and 3 bases at J, with 13 bases between. The CDR3 loop spans 14 amino acids.

This clone was observed once. The chain combines TRBV6-6 with TRBJ1-4, with TRBD1 identical over 9 bases. J was trimmed by 7 bases and V by 2 bases; bases with no gene match: 5. Germline V CDR1 and CDR2: MNHNY, SVGAGI (reference sequence). The CDR3 is 15 amino acids. CDR3 loop: CASSYGRQGGEKLFF. The CDR3 DNA is TGTGCCAGCAGTTACGGCCGACAGGGGGGTGAAAAACTGTTTTTT.

The chain combines TRBV7-9 with TRBJ2-7; 7 bases agree with TRBD1. Germline CDR1 is SEHNR and CDR2 is FQNEAQ (reference sequence). CDR3 length equals 18 residues. V shed 5 bases, J shed 3 bases, and the junction held 19 bases outside the gene matches. The CDR3 DNA is TGTGCCAGCAGCCAGACAGATACAGGGGAATGGGCTAGCTACGAGCAGTACTTC. Amino acid sequence: CASSQTDTGEWASYEQYF.

The rearrangement uses TRBV6-1 and TRBJ1-5, with a possible D match to TRBD1 (6 bases). The V gene lost 6 bases and the J gene lost 0 bases, with 12 bases spanning the gap. This CDR3 is built from 15 residues. The germline V gene has CDR1 MNHNS and CDR2 SASEGT. The CDR3, as DNA: TGTGCCAGCAGGGCAGGGGTCTATAGCAATCAGCCCCAGCATTTT. Translating gives CASRAGVYSNQPQHF.

The rearrangement joins TRBV6-7 to TRBJ2-5; 11 bases agree with TRBD1. TRBV6-7 is sorted into the ORF group, with uncertain function. V lost 5 bases, J lost 5 bases, and 4 bases stayed unmatched. This CDR3 has 14 residues. The DNA of the CDR3 is TGTGCCAGCAGTACCGGGACAGGGGGGGAGACCCAGTACTTC. Translation gives CASSTGTGGETQYF.

A single count supports this clone. This chain links TRBV29-1 with TRBJ1-1; no firm D call. From germline, CDR1 is SQVTM and CDR2 ANQGSEA. The CDR3 runs 17 residues. Trimming removed 7 bases at V and 1 base at J, with 25 bases between. The CDR3 region has the DNA TGCAGCGCTCCGAAGGAGCGTGGGTCTGGGAGGAACACTGAAGCTTTCTTT. Translating it yields CSAPKERGSGRNTEAFF.

The V gene is TRBV7-9, the J gene TRBJ1-2; 9 bases fit TRBD1. The CDR3 is 12 amino acids. The trim removed 5 bases at V and 8 bases at J, leaving 3 bases unmatched. Germline CDR1 reads SEHNR; CDR2 reads FQNEAQ (reference sequence). The CDR3: CASSKTGGGYTF. In nucleotides, the CDR3 is TGTGCCAGCAGCAAGACAGGGGGGGGCTACACCTTC.

J is TRBJ2-7 and V is TRBV4-3, with 7 bases that match TRBD1. This CDR3 is built from 14 residues. Germline CDR1 and CDR2: LGHNA and YSLEER. V lost 3 bases, J lost 3 bases, and 5 bases stayed unmatched. The DNA of the CDR3 is TGCGCCAGCAGCCAGGAACAGGGGCTCTACGAGCAGTACTTC. It codes for CASSQEQGLYEQYF.

The chain is built from TRBV4-3 and TRBJ2-3; 11 positions match TRBD2. Germline V gene data show CDR1 as LGHNA and CDR2 as YSLEER. The CDR3 contains 16 residues. The trim removed 4 bases at V and 5 bases at J, leaving 8 bases unmatched. This CDR3 reads CASSRGTSGRGDTQYF. The DNA for the CDR3 is TGCGCCAGCAGCCGAGGGACTAGCGGCCGTGGAGATACGCAGTATTTT.

This CDR3 reads CASSVVPAADTDTQYF. The CDR3 DNA follows: TGTGCCAGCAGCGTAGTCCCAGCGGCAGACACAGATACGCAGTATTTT. The chain couples TRBV9 to TRBJ2-3, with a possible D match to TRBD2 (5 bases). The CDR3 has 16 residues. From germline, CDR1 is SGDLS and CDR2 YYNGEE. V lost 0 bases and J lost 2, with 13 bases in between.

The genes are TRBV5-1 and TRBJ1-2; D is perhaps TRBD1 (5 bases). In germline, CDR1 is SGHRS, CDR2 YFSETQ. Trimming shortened V by 3 bases and J by 0 bases, and 12 bases separated the two germline ends. This CDR3 is built from 15 residues. The CDR3 bases are TGCGCCAGCAGCTATGACAGTACCCCTAACTATGGCTACACCTTC. It yields the protein CASSYDSTPNYGYTF.

This chain links TRBV5-4 with TRBJ2-5; weak D call: TRBD2 (5 bases). The ends were cut back, 1 base at V and 3 bases at J, with 10 bases in the middle. CDR3 length: 14 amino acids. From germline, CDR1 is SGHNT and CDR2 YYREEE (reference sequence). Here the CDR3 reads CASSLYSGKETQYF. CDR3 in DNA: TGTGCCAGCAGCTTGTACTCGGGAAAAGAGACCCAGTACTTC.

The rearrangement links TRBV6-5 to TRBJ1-1, with a possible D match to TRBD1 (6 bases). Germline loops: CDR1 MNHEY, CDR2 SVGAGI. There are 16 residues in the CDR3. V lost 1 base, J lost 1 base, and 13 bases lay in between. The CDR3 coding sequence is TGTGCCAGCAGTTACTGCACCGAGACAGGGAACACTGAAGCTTTCTTT. Translated, it gives CASSYCTETGNTEAFF.